This TCR beta chain stems from a study of cytomegalovirus exposure and HLA in healthy donors. Study-level information: Around 79 million unique TCRs, all from HLA-typed donors, were included in an early release of the data. Overall study findings and caveats: A missense variant in DCLRE1C was later tied to TCR beta V- and J-gene trimming.

This clone was counted a few times. The target antigen is unknown. This PCR relied on a set of 60 Vbeta primers and 13 Jbeta primers. Clones were read by immunoSEQ multiplex PCR, and TCRdb kept only the in-frame ones, dropping some. The sample includes 120,000 to 150,000 clones, 70% to 80% of them seen just once. V trimming: 5 bases; J trimming: 5 bases; junction bases outside the gene matches: 21. CDR1 is MNHEY, CDR2 SMNVEV, per germline (reference sequence). The CDR3 runs to 19 residues. This chain connects TRBV27 to TRBJ2-3, with TRBD2 identical over 8 bases. The clonotype originates from a man in his forties in good health and CMV-seropositive. Sequencing used PBMCs. The CDR3 DNA is TGTGCCAGCAGTCCCCCTCCGACAGGTTGGGGACTAGTGAGAGATACGCAGTATTTT. Protein: CASSPPPTGWGLVRDTQYF.